This T cell receptor beta chain was observed in a study of OX40 agonist ivuxolimab in advanced cancers. This clone was counted once. Antigen unknown. CDR1 LNHDA and CDR2 SQIVND come from the germline V gene (reference sequence). Trimming took off 8 bases at V and 1 base at J, with 23 bases between the two ends. This CDR3 is built from 17 residues. Profiling relied on immunoSEQ multiplex PCR, and the TCRdb table lists in-frame clones only, not all of them. The sample records roughly 40,000 clones, 82% being singletons. Anyone with autoimmune disease history or systemic immunosuppression was excluded. Samples were taken at baseline and on day 1 of cycles 4 and 7. Study-wide results and caveats: More expanded clones were seen, on average, in CD8+ T cells than in CD4+. Both CD4+ and CD8+ T cell populations in blood had undergone clonal expansion by week 6 at 0.1 to 3.0 mg/kg.

This chain links TRBV19 with TRBJ1-1, with D perhaps TRBD1 (6 bases). Sequencing was performed on CD4+ or CD8+ T cells sorted from blood, taken in a trial of the OX40 agonist ivuxolimab. This TCR came from an adult with an advanced solid tumor such as melanoma, head and neck, liver or kidney cancer. The CDR3 DNA reads as TGTGCCAGTTCAGGGTGGGGGGCGCGTCAGTGGAACACTGAAGCTTTCTTT. It specifies CASSGWGARQWNTEAFF.